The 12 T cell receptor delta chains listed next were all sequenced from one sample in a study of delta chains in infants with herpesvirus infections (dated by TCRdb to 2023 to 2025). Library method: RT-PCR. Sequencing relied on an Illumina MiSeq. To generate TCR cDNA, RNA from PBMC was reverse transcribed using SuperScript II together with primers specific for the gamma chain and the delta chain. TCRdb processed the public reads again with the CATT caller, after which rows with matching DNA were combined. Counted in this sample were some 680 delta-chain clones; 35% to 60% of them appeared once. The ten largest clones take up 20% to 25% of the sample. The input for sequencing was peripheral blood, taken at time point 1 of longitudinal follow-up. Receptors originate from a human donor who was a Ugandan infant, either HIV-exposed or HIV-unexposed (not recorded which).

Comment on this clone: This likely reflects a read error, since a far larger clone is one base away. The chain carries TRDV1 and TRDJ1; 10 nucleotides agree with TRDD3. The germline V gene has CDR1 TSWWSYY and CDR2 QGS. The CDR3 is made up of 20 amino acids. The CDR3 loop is CALVPPLVSTGGSNTDKPIF. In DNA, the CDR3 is TGTGCTCTTGTTCCTCCTCTGGTGAGTACTGGGGGATCCAACACCGATAAACCCATCTTT.

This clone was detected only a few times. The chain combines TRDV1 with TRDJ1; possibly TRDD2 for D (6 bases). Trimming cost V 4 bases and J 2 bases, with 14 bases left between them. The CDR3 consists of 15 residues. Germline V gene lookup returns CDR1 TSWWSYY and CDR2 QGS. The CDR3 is CALGVPSRATDKLIF. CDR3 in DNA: TGTGCTCTTGGGGTCCCTTCCCGGGCTACCGATAAACTCATCTTT.

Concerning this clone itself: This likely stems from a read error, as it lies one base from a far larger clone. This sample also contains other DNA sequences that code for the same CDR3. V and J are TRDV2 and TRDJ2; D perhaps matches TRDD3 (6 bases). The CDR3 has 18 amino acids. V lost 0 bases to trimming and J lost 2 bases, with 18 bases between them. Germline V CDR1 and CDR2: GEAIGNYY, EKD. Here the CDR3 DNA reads TGTGCCTGTGACACCGTAGGGGATCCTAAAGCGTTGACAGCACAACTCTTCTTT. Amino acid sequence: CACDTVGDPKALTAQLFF.

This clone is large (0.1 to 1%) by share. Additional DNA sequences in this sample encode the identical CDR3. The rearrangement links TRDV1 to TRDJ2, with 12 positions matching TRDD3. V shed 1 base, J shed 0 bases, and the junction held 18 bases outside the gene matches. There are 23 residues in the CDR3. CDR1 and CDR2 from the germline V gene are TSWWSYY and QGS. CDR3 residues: CALGERKRTGGYLLKALTAQLFF. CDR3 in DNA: TGTGCTCTTGGGGAACGCAAGCGTACTGGGGGATACCTCCTAAAAGCTTTGACAGCACAACTCTTCTTT.

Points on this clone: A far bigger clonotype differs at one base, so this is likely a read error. CDR3 nucleotide sequence: TGTGCCTGTGACAGTACTGGGGGATACACCGATAAACGCATCTTT. It specifies CACDSTGGYTDKRIF. The V call is TRDV2, the J call TRDJ1; TRDD3 agrees at 12 bases. This CDR3 comprises 15 residues. From germline, CDR1 is GEAIGNYY and CDR2 EKD.

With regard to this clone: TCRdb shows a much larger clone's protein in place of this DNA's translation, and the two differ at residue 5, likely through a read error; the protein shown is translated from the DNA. CDR3 region: CACDPMGIREWDTRQMFF. CDR3 in DNA: TGTGCCTGTGACCCCATGGGGATACGCGAGTGGGACACCCGACAGATGTTTTTC. This chain joins TRDV2 and TRDJ3; the match to TRDD3 covers 9 bases. J lost 4 bases, V lost 3 bases, and 9 bases had no gene match. The CDR3 loop spans 18 amino acids. Germline CDR1 is GEAIGNYY and CDR2 is EKD.

CDR3 DNA: TGTGCCTGTGACGTACTGGGAACAGCACAACTCTTCTTT. Amino acid sequence: CACDVLGTAQLFF. The V gene is TRDV2, the J gene TRDJ2; TRDD3 is a possible D gene (6 bases). Trimming shortened V by 3 bases and J by 5 bases, and 9 bases separated the two germline ends. This CDR3 region has 13 residues. Germline V lookup: CDR1 GEAIGNYY, CDR2 EKD.

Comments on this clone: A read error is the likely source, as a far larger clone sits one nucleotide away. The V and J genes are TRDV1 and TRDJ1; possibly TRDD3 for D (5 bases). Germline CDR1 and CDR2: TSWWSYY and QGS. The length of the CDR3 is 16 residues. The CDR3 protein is CAFGELTIAATDKLIF. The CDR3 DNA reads TGTGCTTTTGGGGAACTGACGATTGCTGCTACCGATAAACTCATCTTT.

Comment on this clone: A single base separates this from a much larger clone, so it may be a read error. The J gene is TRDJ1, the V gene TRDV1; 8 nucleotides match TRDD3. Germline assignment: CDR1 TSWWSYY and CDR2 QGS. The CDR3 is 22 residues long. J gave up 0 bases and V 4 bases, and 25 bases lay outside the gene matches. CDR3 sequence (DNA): TGTGCTCTTGGGGTATTTAGGCCTCCCGGGAGTGGGGGATCTATTTACACCGATAAACTCATCTTT. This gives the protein CALGVFRPPGSGGSIYTDKLIF.

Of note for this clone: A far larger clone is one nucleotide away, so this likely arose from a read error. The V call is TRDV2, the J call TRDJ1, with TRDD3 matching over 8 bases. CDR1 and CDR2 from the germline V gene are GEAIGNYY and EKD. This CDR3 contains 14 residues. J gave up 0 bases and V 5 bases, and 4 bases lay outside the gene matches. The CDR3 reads CACGVLGDTDKLIF. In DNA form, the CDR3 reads TGTGCCTGTGGCGTACTGGGGGACACCGATAAACTCATCTTT.

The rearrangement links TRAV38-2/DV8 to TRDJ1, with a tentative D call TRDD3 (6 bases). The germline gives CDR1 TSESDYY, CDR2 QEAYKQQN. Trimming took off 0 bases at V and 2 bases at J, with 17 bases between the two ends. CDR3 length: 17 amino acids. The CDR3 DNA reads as TGTGCTTATAGGAGCGCGGCGATACGGGGGGGGACCGATAAACTCATCTTT. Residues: CAYRSAAIRGGTDKLIF.

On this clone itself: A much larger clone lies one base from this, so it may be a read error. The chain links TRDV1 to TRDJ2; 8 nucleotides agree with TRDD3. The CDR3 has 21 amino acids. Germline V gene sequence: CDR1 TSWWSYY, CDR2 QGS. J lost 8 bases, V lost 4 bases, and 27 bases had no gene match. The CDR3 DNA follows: TGTGCTCTTGGGGCCGTCGTCCCTCCTACCGGGAGGGGATACAAAGCGGCACAACTCTTCTTT. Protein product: CALGAVVPPTGRGYKAAQLFF.